The rows below give T cell receptor beta chains drawn from one sample of a study of CD8 T cells in ankylosing spondylitis. MiXCR, run by TCRdb on the 5' RACE reads, gives a single entry per CDR3 protein. The profile shows approximately 540,000 distinct CDR3 sequences, 9.5% to 15% of them singletons. The sequencing sample was made of blood, either unsorted or a sorted T cell fraction (not recorded which). The receptors were sampled from a male donor with ankylosing spondylitis. Both conserved end residues are part of each CDR3. A D gene is named only where the DNA matches it firmly. Only part of the rows carry a size: once, few, many, or a class if the clone is expanded.

j_call: TRBJ1-1
clone_size: few
v_call: TRBV12-3/TRBV12-4
d_call: -
cdr3_aa: CASSLYPTNSEAFF
cdr3_nt: TGTGCCAGCAGTCTCTATCCGACAAACAGTGAAGCTTTCTTT

j_call: TRBJ2-2
clone_size: many
v_call: TRBV12-3/TRBV12-4
d_call: -
cdr3_aa: CASSLSSSGTGELFF
cdr3_nt: TGTGCCAGCAGTTTGAGCTCAAGCGGGACCGGGGAGCTGTTTTTT

j_call: TRBJ1-5
clone_size: many
v_call: TRBV27
d_call: -
cdr3_aa: CASSTQRRGGKNQPQHF
cdr3_nt: TGTGCCAGCAGTACCCAGAGGAGGGGGGGCAAAAATCAGCCCCAGCATTTT

j_call: TRBJ2-6
clone_size: few
v_call: TRBV27
d_call: -
cdr3_aa: CASSLSGIGIRSGANVLTF
cdr3_nt: TGTGCCAGCAGTTTAAGTGGGATCGGGATCCGCTCTGGGGCCAACGTCCTGACTTTC

j_call: TRBJ2-5
clone_size: -
v_call: TRBV27
d_call: -
cdr3_aa: CASSSWDRGTQYF
cdr3_nt: TGTGCCAGCAGTTCGTGGGACCGCGGGACCCAGTACTTC

j_call: TRBJ2-1
clone_size: few
v_call: TRBV24-1
d_call: -
cdr3_aa: CATSDEESDSDEQFF
cdr3_nt: TGTGCCACCAGTGATGAGGAATCAGACTCCGATGAGCAGTTCTTC

j_call: TRBJ1-1
clone_size: -
v_call: TRBV27
d_call: TRBD1
cdr3_aa: CASSLARQGNTEAFF
cdr3_nt: TGTGCCAGCAGTTTAGCTCGACAGGGTAACACTGAAGCTTTCTTT

j_call: TRBJ1-4
clone_size: few
v_call: TRBV10-3
d_call: -
cdr3_aa: CAISVGGYRGKLFF
cdr3_nt: TGTGCCATCAGTGTTGGGGGATATCGGGGAAAACTGTTTTTT

j_call: TRBJ2-3
clone_size: few
v_call: TRBV7-9
d_call: TRBD1
cdr3_aa: CASSLAVTGSDTQYF
cdr3_nt: TGTGCCAGCAGCTTAGCGGTGACAGGGTCTGATACGCAGTATTTT

j_call: TRBJ2-2
clone_size: many
v_call: TRBV25-1
d_call: TRBD2
cdr3_aa: CASSGTSLIGTGELFF
cdr3_nt: TGTGCCAGCAGTGGGACTAGCCTGATTGGGACCGGGGAGCTGTTTTTT

j_call: TRBJ1-5
clone_size: -
v_call: TRBV7-9
d_call: -
cdr3_aa: CASSTPRPQHF
cdr3_nt: TGTGCCAGCAGCACCCCTAGGCCCCAGCATTTT

j_call: TRBJ2-1
clone_size: -
v_call: TRBV12-3/TRBV12-4
d_call: -
cdr3_aa: CASSFYGSPEQFF
cdr3_nt: TGTGCCAGCAGTTTTTACGGCTCCCCAGAGCAGTTCTTC

j_call: TRBJ2-5
clone_size: few
v_call: TRBV20-1
d_call: TRBD2
cdr3_aa: CSARAGVSQETQYF
cdr3_nt: TGCAGTGCTCGGGCGGGAGTGTCCCAAGAGACCCAGTACTTC

j_call: TRBJ2-1
clone_size: many
v_call: TRBV11-2
d_call: -
cdr3_aa: CASSLGQPNEQFF
cdr3_nt: TGTGCCAGCAGCTTAGGACAGCCCAATGAGCAGTTCTTC

j_call: TRBJ1-3
clone_size: -
v_call: TRBV5-1
d_call: -
cdr3_aa: CASSLVPSSGNTIYF
cdr3_nt: TGCGCCAGCAGCTTGGTACCGAGCTCTGGAAACACCATATATTTT

j_call: TRBJ2-2
clone_size: few
v_call: TRBV20-1
d_call: -
cdr3_aa: CSARRGYLTGELFF
cdr3_nt: TGCAGTGCTAGACGCGGGTACCTCACCGGGGAGCTGTTTTTT

j_call: TRBJ1-1
clone_size: few
v_call: TRBV7-8
d_call: -
cdr3_aa: CASSAQVGTEAFF
cdr3_nt: TGTGCCAGCAGCGCGCAGGTTGGTACTGAAGCTTTCTTT

j_call: TRBJ2-7
clone_size: few
v_call: TRBV19
d_call: -
cdr3_aa: CASRWQGGEQYF
cdr3_nt: TGTGCCAGTAGGTGGCAGGGCGGCGAGCAGTACTTC

j_call: TRBJ2-7
clone_size: -
v_call: TRBV20-1
d_call: TRBD1
cdr3_aa: CSAAGTGLYEQYF
cdr3_nt: TGCAGTGCAGCCGGGACAGGCCTCTACGAGCAGTACTTC

j_call: TRBJ2-5
clone_size: many
v_call: TRBV5-1
d_call: -
cdr3_aa: CASSLGPGSQETQYF
cdr3_nt: TGCGCCAGCAGCTTGGGACCGGGGAGCCAAGAGACCCAGTACTTC

j_call: TRBJ2-1
clone_size: few
v_call: TRBV3-1
d_call: TRBD2
cdr3_aa: CASSRARLAGLEQFF
cdr3_nt: TGTGCCAGCAGTCGGGCTAGACTAGCGGGACTTGAGCAGTTCTTC

j_call: TRBJ1-5
clone_size: many
v_call: TRBV3-1
d_call: -
cdr3_aa: CASSLFSLANGNQPQHF
cdr3_nt: TGTGCCAGCAGCTTATTTTCACTGGCAAATGGGAATCAGCCCCAGCATTTT

j_call: TRBJ1-1
clone_size: many
v_call: TRBV12-3/TRBV12-4
d_call: -
cdr3_aa: CASSLDTGTQGTEAFF
cdr3_nt: TGTGCCAGCAGTTTAGATACCGGGACCCAGGGCACTGAAGCTTTCTTT

j_call: TRBJ2-1
clone_size: -
v_call: TRBV11-3
d_call: TRBD2
cdr3_aa: CASSLLAGAVEQFF
cdr3_nt: TGTGCCAGCAGCTTATTAGCGGGAGCGGTTGAGCAGTTCTTC

j_call: TRBJ1-1
clone_size: few
v_call: TRBV28
d_call: -
cdr3_aa: CASSLRQSYTEAFF
cdr3_nt: TGTGCCAGCAGTTTGAGACAGTCCTACACTGAAGCTTTCTTT

j_call: TRBJ1-2
clone_size: -
v_call: TRBV3-1
d_call: TRBD1
cdr3_aa: CASSQDLRTGGYTF
cdr3_nt: TGTGCCAGCAGCCAAGATCTCCGGACAGGCGGCTACACCTTC

j_call: TRBJ2-3
clone_size: few
v_call: TRBV29-1
d_call: -
cdr3_aa: CSDRGGEGPVDTQYF
cdr3_nt: TGCAGCGATCGGGGAGGTGAGGGTCCGGTGGATACGCAGTATTTT

j_call: TRBJ1-5
clone_size: few
v_call: TRBV10-2
d_call: -
cdr3_aa: CASSLDTINQPQHF
cdr3_nt: TGCGCCAGCAGTTTGGACACCATTAATCAGCCCCAGCATTTT

j_call: TRBJ2-3
clone_size: -
v_call: TRBV7-9
d_call: -
cdr3_aa: CASSLESGPTDTQYF
cdr3_nt: TGTGCCAGCAGCTTAGAGTCGGGACCCACAGATACGCAGTATTTT

j_call: TRBJ2-1
clone_size: -
v_call: TRBV14
d_call: TRBD2
cdr3_aa: CASSHTSGGRNEQFF
cdr3_nt: TGTGCCAGCAGCCATACTAGCGGGGGCCGCAATGAGCAGTTCTTC

j_call: TRBJ2-1
clone_size: many
v_call: TRBV4-2
d_call: -
cdr3_aa: CASSQDAAYNEQFF
cdr3_nt: TGTGCCAGCAGCCAAGATGCAGCCTACAATGAGCAGTTCTTC